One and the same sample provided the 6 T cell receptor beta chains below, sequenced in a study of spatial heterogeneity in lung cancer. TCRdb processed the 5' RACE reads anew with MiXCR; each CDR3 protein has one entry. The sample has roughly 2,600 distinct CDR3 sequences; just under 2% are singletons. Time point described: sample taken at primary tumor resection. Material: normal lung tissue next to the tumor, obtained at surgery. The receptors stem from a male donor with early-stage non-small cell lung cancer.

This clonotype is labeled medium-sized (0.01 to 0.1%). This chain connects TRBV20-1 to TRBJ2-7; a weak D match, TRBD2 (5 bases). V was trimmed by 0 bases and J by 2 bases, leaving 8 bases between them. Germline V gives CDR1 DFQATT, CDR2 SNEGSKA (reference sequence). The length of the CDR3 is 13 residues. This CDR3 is CSARDDYPYEQYF. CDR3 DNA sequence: TGCAGTGCTAGAGATGACTACCCCTACGAGCAGTACTTC.

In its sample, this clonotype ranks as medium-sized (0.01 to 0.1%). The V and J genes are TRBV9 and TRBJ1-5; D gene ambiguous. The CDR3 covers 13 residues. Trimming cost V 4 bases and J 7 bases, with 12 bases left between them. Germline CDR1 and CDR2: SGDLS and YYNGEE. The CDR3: CASSPGVSQPQHF. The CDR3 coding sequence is TGTGCCAGCAGCCCCGGGGTCAGCCAGCCCCAGCATTTT.

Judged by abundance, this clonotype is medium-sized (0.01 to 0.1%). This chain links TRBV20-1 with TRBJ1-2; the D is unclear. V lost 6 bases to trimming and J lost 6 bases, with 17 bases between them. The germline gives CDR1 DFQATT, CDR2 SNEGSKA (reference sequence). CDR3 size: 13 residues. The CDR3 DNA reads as TGCAGTGCCCTTAACCCCGGGCAGAATGGCTACACCTTC. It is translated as CSALNPGQNGYTF.

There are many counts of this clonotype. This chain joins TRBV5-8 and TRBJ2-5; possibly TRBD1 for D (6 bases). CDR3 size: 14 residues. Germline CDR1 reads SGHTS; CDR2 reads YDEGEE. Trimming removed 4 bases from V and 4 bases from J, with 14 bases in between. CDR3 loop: CASSPQGLRETQYF. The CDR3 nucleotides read TGTGCCAGCAGCCCCCAGGGGCTTAGAGAGACCCAGTACTTC.

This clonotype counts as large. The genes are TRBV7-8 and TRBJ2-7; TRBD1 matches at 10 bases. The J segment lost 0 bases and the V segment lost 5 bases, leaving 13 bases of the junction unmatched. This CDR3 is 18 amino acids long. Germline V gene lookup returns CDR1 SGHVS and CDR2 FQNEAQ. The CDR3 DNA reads TGTGCCAGCAGCGCCCCGGGACAGGGGTACCCTAACTCCTACGAGCAGTACTTC. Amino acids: CASSAPGQGYPNSYEQYF. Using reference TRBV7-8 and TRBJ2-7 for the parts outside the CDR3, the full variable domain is GAGVSQSPRYKVAKRGQDVALRCDPISGHVSLFWYQQALGQGPEFLTYFQNEAQLDKSGLPSDRFFAERPEGSVSTLKIQRTQQEDSAVYLCASSAPGQGYPNSYEQYFGPGTRLTVT.

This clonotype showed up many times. CDR3 nucleotide sequence: TGTGCCAGCTCACCCGGACCCGCGGAGCAGTACTTC. Its translation: CASSPGPAEQYF. V usage is TRBV18 and J usage is TRBJ2-7; the D is unclear. Germline V CDR1 and CDR2: KGHSH, LQKENI. Trimming removed 3 bases from V and 7 bases from J, with 10 bases in between. The CDR3 length is 12 residues. Full variable domain (outside the CDR3, taken from reference TRBV18 and TRBJ2-7): NAGVMQNPRHLVRRRGQEARLRCSPMKGHSHVYWYRQLPEEGLKFMVYLQKENIIDESGMPKERFSAEFPKEGPSILRIQQVVRGDSAAYFCASSPGPAEQYFGPGTRLTVT.